This TCR beta chain emerged from a study of a mutant IDH1 vaccine in newly diagnosed glioma. Study as a whole: Patients in the study were vaccinated eight times, receiving shots in weeks 1, 3, 5, 7, 11, 15, 19 and 23.

The time point was: week 5, during vaccination. A single vaccine dose contained 300 ug of mutant IDH1 20-mer peptide, and topical imiquimod was used with it. CDR3 length: 14 amino acids. Per the germline V gene, CDR1 is MNHEY and CDR2 is SMNVEV (reference sequence). Trimming took 4 bases from V and 3 from J; bases not matched to a gene: 6. Overall study results and limits: Patients showed vaccine-induced immune responses at a rate of under 95%.

TCRdb's copy holds only in-frame clones and misses some; the assay was immunoSEQ multiplex PCR. The repertoire holds some 51,000 clones, with approximately 78% as singletons. A remark on this clone: Its antigen is as yet unknown.

Material: PBMCs, obtained from a glioma patient whose treatment included an IDH1 peptide vaccine. The sequence was collected from a man in his fifties or sixties with glioma. The gene calls are TRBV27 and TRBJ2-7; 7 nucleotides line up with TRBD1. Here the CDR3 DNA reads TGTGCCAGCAGTTCGAAGGGGGCTCTCTACGAGCAGTACTTC. Its translation: CASSSKGALYEQYF.